The present T cell receptor beta chain was sequenced within a study of beta chain features in type 1 diabetes. Whole-study findings and limits: Patients' naive, central memory and regulatory TCRB repertoires appeared more alike than those of healthy donors.

Sequenced material consisted of expressed TCRB transcripts (all of the isolated RNA was reverse transcribed). Produced via immunoSEQ multiplex PCR; TCRdb's table is partial and in-frame only. The sample records 900,000 or so clones, 15% to 20% being singletons. The CDR3 contains 12 residues. Per germline, CDR1 LNHNV and CDR2 YYDKDF (reference sequence). V was cut by 3 bases and J by 9 bases, with 9 bases left in between. This clone was detected a few times. The antigen remains undetermined. Staining for CD45RO/CCR7/CD25/CD127/CD95/CD27 allowed sorting of CD4+ naive, central memory, regulatory and stem cell-like memory cells.

The clonotype originates from a woman between 18 and 30 years old in good health. The V call is TRBV15, the J call TRBJ2-1; no clear D gene. Sequences were obtained from naive CD4+ T cells from blood. The CDR3 region has the DNA TGTGCCACCAGCAGCACATCGAGTGAGCAGTTCTTC. Translating gives CATSSTSSEQFF.